This TCR beta chain derives from a study of beta chain features in type 1 diabetes. Study background: Patients shared similar age, gender and cell yields with healthy donors. Study outcomes and limitations: Type 1 diabetes patients showed a moderate but significant shortening of TCRB CDR3s in all four CD4+ subsets. The question left open here concerned HLA type influencing TCRB rearrangement.

Sorting produced populations that all topped 98% purity. This clone was recorded a few times. No antigen is known for it. Reverse transcription of all isolated RNA meant that expressed TCRB transcripts were sequenced. Some 4 million reads on average were seen across naive, central memory and regulatory T cell samples. The repertoire was sequenced with immunoSEQ multiplex PCR; TCRdb's copy has only in-frame clones and lacks some. Among roughly 240,000 clones listed, approximately 25% were seen once. The receptor was derived from a woman in her twenties or thirties with type 1 diabetes. The sample consisted of naive CD4+ T cells from blood.

The CDR3 nucleotides are TGTGCCAGCAGCTTACAGGCTAGCCGGGACAGGGTATACTTC. Its protein is CASSLQASRDRVYF. The chain combines TRBV7-9 with TRBJ2-7; 9 bases match TRBD1. The V segment lost 2 bases and the J segment 13 bases; nucleotides outside the gene matches: 12. CDR3 length equals 14 residues. Germline CDR1 is SEHNR and CDR2 is FQNEAQ (reference sequence).